This T cell receptor beta chain was recorded in a study of T cells in Graves' hyperthyroidism and ophthalmopathy. The study's findings and limits: Most clonotypes expanded in thyroid above 0.001 were likewise present in blood.

Participants, patients aged 18 to 65, had newly diagnosed hyperthyroidism with a duration under 2 months. Every diagnosis used clinical symptoms, serum thyroxine and TRAb, thyroid ultrasound and orbital computed tomography. Using more than 7.5 ml of fresh peripheral blood, PBMCs were prepared. For this clonotype: The antigen is not known.

Amplified TCR beta CDR3 regions came from RNA transcripts. The HTBI primer set was used in a first-round RT-PCR of the TCR CDR3. One entry per CDR3 protein results from TCRdb running MiXCR on the multiplex PCR reads. Here the sample spans 540,000 or so distinct CDR3 sequences, approximately 15% being singletons. The TCR originated in a woman aged 25 to 39 with Graves' hyperthyroidism. Sample: blood.

The CDR3 DNA is TGTGCCAGCAGTTACAATATGGGGGTCTACGAGCAGTACTTC. Protein product: CASSYNMGVYEQYF. This rearrangement joins TRBV6-2 or TRBV6-3 to TRBJ2-7; D tentatively reads TRBD1 or TRBD2 (5 bases each). Germline CDR1 is MNHEY and CDR2 is SVGEGT. V gave up 2 bases and J gave up 3 bases, with 11 bases separating them. The CDR3 consists of 14 residues.